The 19 T cell receptor beta chains below were found in one sample sequenced in a study of cytomegalovirus exposure and HLA in healthy donors. The primer mix had 60 Vbeta and 13 Jbeta primers. Profiling relied on immunoSEQ multiplex PCR, and the TCRdb table lists in-frame clones only, not all of them. Its clone listing holds 100,000 to 150,000 clones. The sequenced sample was PBMCs. Every receptor here comes from a man aged 18 to 35 in good health and CMV-seronegative.

The J gene is TRBJ2-1, the V gene TRBV18; TRBD2 aligns across 13 bases. Germline V gives CDR1 KGHSH, CDR2 LQKENI. The J segment lost 0 bases and the V segment lost 10 bases, leaving 15 bases of the junction unmatched. The CDR3 is 19 amino acids. The CDR3 nucleotides are TGTGCCACCTCCCCCTTGACTAGCGGGAGGTCCCGCTCCTACAATGAGCAGTTCTTC. As protein: CATSPLTSGRSRSYNEQFF.

The V and J genes are TRBV2 and TRBJ2-7, with D unclear. Germline V lookup: CDR1 SNHLY, CDR2 FYNNEI. The CDR3 contains 15 residues. Trimming cost V 7 bases and J 1 base, with 17 bases left between them. The CDR3 loop reads CASTFDNIYSYEQYF. Written as DNA, the CDR3 is TGTGCCAGCACTTTTGACAATATTTATTCCTACGAGCAGTACTTC.

J is TRBJ2-3 and V is TRBV30, with 10 bases matching TRBD2. CDR1 GTSNPN and CDR2 SVGIG come from the germline V gene (reference sequence). Trimming removed 8 bases from V and 8 bases from J; junction bases left unmatched: 10. CDR3 length equals 13 residues. The CDR3 DNA reads as TGTGCCAAGGGGAGCGGGGGGGCTGGTACGCAGTATTTT. It translates to CAKGSGGAGTQYF.

The CDR3 sequence is CATSRVVADRFHEQYF. In DNA form, the CDR3 reads TGTGCCACCAGCAGAGTTGTCGCGGACAGGTTCCACGAGCAGTACTTC. The chain is built from TRBV15 and TRBJ2-7, with TRBD1 matching over 7 bases. Unmatched junction bases numbered 11, after V lost 1 base and J lost 5 bases. CDR1 and CDR2 (germline): LNHNV, YYDKDF (reference sequence). The CDR3 is 16 amino acids.

The chain uses TRBV28 and TRBJ2-7; 7 bases agree with TRBD1. After removal of 3 bases from V and 4 bases from J, the junction contained 6 bases not matched to a gene. Germline CDR1 reads MDHEN; CDR2 reads SYDVKM. The CDR3 runs to 14 residues. CDR3 protein: CASSFPTGLYEQYF. Here the CDR3 DNA reads TGTGCCAGCAGTTTTCCGACAGGGTTGTACGAGCAGTACTTC. Looking up the rest from reference TRBV28 and TRBJ2-7 gives the full variable domain: DVKVTQSSRYLVKRTGEKVFLECVQDMDHENMFWYRQDPGLGLRLIYFSYDVKMKEKGDIPEGYSVSREKKERFSLILESASTNQTSMYLCASSFPTGLYEQYFGPGTRLTVT.

The chain links TRBV10-3 to TRBJ1-5; TRBD1 agrees at 8 bases. CDR3 size: 13 residues. CDR1 ENHRY and CDR2 SYGVKD come from the germline V gene. Unmatched junction bases numbered 5, after V lost 8 bases and J lost 5 bases. Here the CDR3 reads CAIGGTGYQPQHF. The CDR3 DNA sequence: TGTGCCATCGGAGGGACAGGCTATCAGCCCCAGCATTTT.

This rearrangement joins TRBV6-5 to TRBJ2-7; D not resolved. The CDR3 consists of 8 residues. The V end was cut by 11 bases, the J end by 5 bases, with 4 bases between. Germline CDR1 and CDR2: MNHEY and SVGAGI. CDR3 protein: CAGHEQYF. As DNA, the CDR3 is TGTGCCGGCCACGAGCAGTACTTC.

The V call is TRBV5-1, the J call TRBJ1-6; 8 positions agree with TRBD1. Germline V gives CDR1 SGHRS, CDR2 YFSETQ. This CDR3 comprises 17 residues. The J segment lost 3 bases and the V segment lost 0 bases, leaving 5 bases of the junction unmatched. The chain's CDR3 is CASSLETGENYNSPLHF. The CDR3 bases are TGCGCCAGCAGCTTGGAGACAGGGGAAAACTATAATTCACCCCTCCACTTT.

The chain is built from TRBV5-1 and TRBJ2-7; 9 nucleotides agree with TRBD2. Trimming at V came to 4 bases and at J to 3 bases, leaving 8 bases not matched to a gene. Germline CDR1 is SGHRS and CDR2 is YFSETQ. This CDR3 comprises 15 residues. The CDR3 sequence: CASSTTGTSSYEQYF. CDR3 DNA sequence: TGCGCCAGCAGCACGACCGGGACTAGCAGCTACGAGCAGTACTTC.

This chain links TRBV5-1 with TRBJ2-7, with TRBD1 matching over 8 bases. V lost 2 bases and J lost 1; bases outside the gene matches: 2. The germline V gene has CDR1 SGHRS and CDR2 YFSETQ. This CDR3 is built from 14 residues. Here the CDR3 DNA reads TGCGCCAGCAGCTTTGACAGGGGATCCTACGAGCAGTACTTC. Translation gives CASSFDRGSYEQYF.

The CDR3 region is CASSLRLAGDEQYF. The CDR3 DNA reads as TGCGCCAGCAGCTTGAGACTAGCGGGAGACGAGCAGTACTTC. This chain uses TRBV5-1 with TRBJ2-7; TRBD2 agrees at 12 bases. The CDR3 is made up of 14 amino acids. Germline V gives CDR1 SGHRS, CDR2 YFSETQ. The ends lost 1 base at V and 5 bases at J; junction bases unmatched: 1.

The chain uses TRBV19 and TRBJ1-1; tentative D call: TRBD1 (5 bases). The V gene's germline CDR1 is LNHDA and CDR2 SQIVND (reference sequence). The V end was cut by 6 bases, the J end by 4 bases, with 12 bases between. The CDR3 is 13 amino acids. The CDR3 sequence: CASSRRDRTEAFF. The CDR3 region has the DNA TGTGCCAGTAGCCGCAGGGATCGCACTGAAGCTTTCTTT. The full variable domain, its missing parts supplied by reference TRBV19 and TRBJ1-1, is DGGITQSPKYLFRKEGQNVTLSCEQNLNHDAMYWYRQDPGQGLRLIYYSQIVNDFQKGDIAEGYSVSREKKESFPLTVTSAQKNPTAFYLCASSRRDRTEAFFGQGTRLTVV.

The chain employs TRBV5-1 and TRBJ2-1; 8 positions match TRBD2. Germline V CDR1 and CDR2: SGHRS, YFSETQ. Trimming cost V 2 bases and J 9 bases; bases outside gene matches: 7. The CDR3 runs to 14 residues. CDR3 protein: CASSFIAGNSEQFF. DNA for the CDR3: TGCGCCAGCAGCTTCATAGCGGGGAACAGTGAGCAGTTCTTC.

The chain has TRBV9 and TRBJ2-7, with 7 bases aligning to TRBD2. V gave up 4 bases and J gave up 7 bases; unmatched junction bases: 5. The CDR3 is made up of 12 amino acids. CDR1 is SGDLS and CDR2 is YYNGEE in the germline V gene. The CDR3 here is CASSFRDYEQYF. The CDR3 region has the DNA TGTGCCAGCAGCTTCAGGGACTATGAGCAGTACTTC.

V and J are TRBV9 and TRBJ2-3; 9 bases agree with TRBD2. This CDR3 spans 19 amino acids. Germline assignment: CDR1 SGDLS and CDR2 YYNGEE. V lost 0 bases to trimming and J lost 0 bases; unmatched junction nucleotides: 11. This CDR3 is CASSVGVAGAALSTDTQYF. CDR3 bases: TGTGCCAGCAGCGTAGGAGTAGCGGGGGCCGCCCTTAGCACAGATACGCAGTATTTT.

J is TRBJ2-1 and V is TRBV7-2; D call uncertain. V lost 1 base and J lost 2, with 6 bases in between. Per the germline V gene, CDR1 is SGHTA and CDR2 is FQGNSA. This CDR3 contains 14 residues. The CDR3 reads CASSLGDTYNEQFF. In DNA, the CDR3 is TGTGCCAGCAGCTTAGGAGATACCTACAATGAGCAGTTCTTC.

The rearrangement links TRBV5-6 to TRBJ1-4; possibly TRBD1 for D (6 bases). CDR3 size: 16 residues. Germline V gene data show CDR1 as SGHDT and CDR2 as YYEEEE. V was cut by 1 base and J by 5 bases, with 15 bases left in between. CDR3 sequence: CASSLLSDSLNEKLFF. CDR3 sequence (DNA): TGTGCCAGCAGCTTGTTATCGGACAGCCTAAATGAAAAACTGTTTTTT.

The rearrangement links TRBV2 to TRBJ1-2; perhaps TRBD1 as D (6 bases). The CDR3 consists of 13 residues. V was trimmed by 5 bases and J by 5 bases, leaving 12 bases between them. Germline CDR1 and CDR2: SNHLY and FYNNEI. The CDR3 sequence is CASSIWDKYGYTF. CDR3 DNA: TGTGCCAGCAGTATCTGGGACAAATATGGCTACACCTTC.

The chain is built from TRBV19 and TRBJ2-1; 11 positions agree with TRBD2. The CDR3 extends over 19 amino acids. The junction had 9 bases not matched to a gene; V was cut back by 2 bases and J by 0 bases. Germline CDR1 and CDR2: LNHDA and SQIVND (reference sequence). Here the CDR3 reads CASSIFPSGRSGSYNEQFF. Here the CDR3 DNA reads TGTGCCAGTAGTATATTCCCTAGCGGGAGGTCTGGCTCCTACAATGAGCAGTTCTTC.